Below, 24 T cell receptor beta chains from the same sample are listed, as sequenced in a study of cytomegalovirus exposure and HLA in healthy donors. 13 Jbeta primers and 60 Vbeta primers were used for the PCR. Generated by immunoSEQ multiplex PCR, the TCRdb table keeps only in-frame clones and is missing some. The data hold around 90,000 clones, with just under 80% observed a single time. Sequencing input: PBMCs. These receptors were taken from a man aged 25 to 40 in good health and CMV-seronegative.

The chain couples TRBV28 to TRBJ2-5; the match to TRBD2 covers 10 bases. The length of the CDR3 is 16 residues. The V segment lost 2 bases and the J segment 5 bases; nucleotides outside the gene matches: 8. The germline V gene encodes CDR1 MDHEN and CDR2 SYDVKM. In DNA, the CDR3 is TGTGCCAGCAGTTTACAGCTAGCGGGAGTAGGTGAGACCCAGTACTTC. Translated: CASSLQLAGVGETQYF.

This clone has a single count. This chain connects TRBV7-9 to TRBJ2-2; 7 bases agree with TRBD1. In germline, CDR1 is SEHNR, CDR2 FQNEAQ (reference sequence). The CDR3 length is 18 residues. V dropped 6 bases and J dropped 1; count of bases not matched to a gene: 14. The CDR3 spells CASRRGARGPRNTGELFF. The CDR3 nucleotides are TGTGCCAGCAGGAGGGGCGCGAGGGGGCCAAGGAACACCGGGGAGCTGTTTTTT.

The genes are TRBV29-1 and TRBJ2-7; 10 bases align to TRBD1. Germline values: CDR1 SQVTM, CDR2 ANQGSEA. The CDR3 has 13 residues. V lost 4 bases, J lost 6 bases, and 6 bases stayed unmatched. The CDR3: CSVVWTGGVEQYF. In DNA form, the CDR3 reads TGCAGCGTTGTATGGACAGGGGGTGTCGAGCAGTACTTC.

As DNA, the CDR3 is TGCGCCAGCAGCCAAGTCCTTACCTACGAGCAGTACTTC. Protein sequence: CASSQVLTYEQYF. The chain joins TRBV4-1 to TRBJ2-7; D unclear. Germline CDR1 and CDR2: MGHRA and YSYEKL. CDR3 length: 13 amino acids. V lost 1 base, J lost 2 bases, and 6 bases lay in between.

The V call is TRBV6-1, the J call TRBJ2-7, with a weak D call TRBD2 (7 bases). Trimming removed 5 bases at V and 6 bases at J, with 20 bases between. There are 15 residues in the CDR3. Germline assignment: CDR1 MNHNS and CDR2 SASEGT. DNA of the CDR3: TGTGCCAGCAGTCAAGGGGGAGGGATCCATCGCGAGCAGTACTTC. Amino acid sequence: CASSQGGGIHREQYF.

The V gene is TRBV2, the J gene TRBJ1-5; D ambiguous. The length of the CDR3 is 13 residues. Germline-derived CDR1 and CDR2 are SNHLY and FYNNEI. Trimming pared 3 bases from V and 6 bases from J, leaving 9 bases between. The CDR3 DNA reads TGTGCCAGCAGTGAGAATGGCTTTCAGCCCCAGCATTTT. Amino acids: CASSENGFQPQHF.

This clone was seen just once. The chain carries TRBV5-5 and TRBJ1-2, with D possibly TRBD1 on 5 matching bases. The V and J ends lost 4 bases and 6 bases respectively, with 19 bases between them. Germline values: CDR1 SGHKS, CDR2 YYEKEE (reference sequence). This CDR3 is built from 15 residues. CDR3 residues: CASSDQVGASDGYTF. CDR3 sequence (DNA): TGTGCCAGCAGCGACCAAGTTGGGGCTTCGGATGGCTACACCTTC. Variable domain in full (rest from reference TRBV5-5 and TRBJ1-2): DAGVTQSPTHLIKTRGQQVTLRCSPISGHKSVSWYQQVLGQGPQFIFQYYEKEERGRGNFPDRFSARQFPNYSSELNVNALLLGDSALYLCASSDQVGASDGYTFGSGTRLTVV.

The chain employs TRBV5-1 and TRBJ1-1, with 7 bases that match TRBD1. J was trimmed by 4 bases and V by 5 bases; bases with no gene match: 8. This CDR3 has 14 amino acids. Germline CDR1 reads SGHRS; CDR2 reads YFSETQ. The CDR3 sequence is CASRDQGVSTEAFF. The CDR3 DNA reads TGCGCCAGCAGGGATCAGGGGGTGAGCACTGAAGCTTTCTTT.

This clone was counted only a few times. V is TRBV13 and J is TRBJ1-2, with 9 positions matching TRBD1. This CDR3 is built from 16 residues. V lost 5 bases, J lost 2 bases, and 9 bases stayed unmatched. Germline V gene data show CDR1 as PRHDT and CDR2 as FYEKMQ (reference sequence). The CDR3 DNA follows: TGTGCCAGCAGCATGCCCACGGGACAGGGAAACTATGGCTACACCTTC. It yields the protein CASSMPTGQGNYGYTF.

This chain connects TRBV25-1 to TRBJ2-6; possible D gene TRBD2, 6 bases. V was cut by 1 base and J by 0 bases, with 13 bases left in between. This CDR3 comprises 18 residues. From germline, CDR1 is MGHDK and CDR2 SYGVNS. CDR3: CASSEWRAPVSGANVLTF. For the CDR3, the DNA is TGTGCCAGCAGTGAATGGAGGGCGCCAGTCTCTGGGGCCAACGTCCTGACTTTC.

In DNA, the CDR3 is TGTGCCTGGAGCCAAGGCGGGAATGAGCAGTTCTTC. Translation gives CAWSQGGNEQFF. This chain uses TRBV30 with TRBJ2-1; maybe TRBD2 (5 bases). The V end was cut by 3 bases, the J end by 7 bases, with 10 bases between. The CDR3 consists of 12 residues. Looked up from germline, CDR1 is GTSNPN and CDR2 is SVGIG (reference sequence). Full variable domain (missing parts from reference TRBV30 and TRBJ2-1): SQTIHQWPATLVQPVGSPLSLECTVEGTSNPNLYWYRQAAGRGLQLLFYSVGIGQISSEVPQNLSASRPQDRQFILSSKKLLLSDSGFYLCAWSQGGNEQFFGPGTRLTVL.

The CDR3 region is CASSLSQGGYEQYF. The CDR3, as DNA: TGTGCCAGCAGTTTATCGCAGGGTGGGTACGAGCAGTACTTC. This chain uses TRBV28 with TRBJ2-7; D is possibly TRBD1 (5 bases). The CDR3 length is 14 residues. The germline V and J ends were trimmed by 1 base and 4 bases, with 11 bases remaining between them. Germline V gives CDR1 MDHEN, CDR2 SYDVKM. Drawing the rest from reference TRBV28 and TRBJ2-7, the complete variable domain is DVKVTQSSRYLVKRTGEKVFLECVQDMDHENMFWYRQDPGLGLRLIYFSYDVKMKEKGDIPEGYSVSREKKERFSLILESASTNQTSMYLCASSLSQGGYEQYFGPGTRLTVT.

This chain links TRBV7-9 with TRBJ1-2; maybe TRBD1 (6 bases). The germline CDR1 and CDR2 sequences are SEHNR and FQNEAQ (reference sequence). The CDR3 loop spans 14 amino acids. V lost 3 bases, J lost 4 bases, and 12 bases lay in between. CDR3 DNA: TGTGCCAGCAGCTTCGGGACAACCGCCTATGGCTACACCTTC. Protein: CASSFGTTAYGYTF.

The CDR3 sequence: CASSIPGEAGGSSTGELFF. CDR3 in DNA: TGTGCCAGTAGTATACCGGGTGAAGCGGGAGGTAGTAGCACCGGGGAGCTGTTTTTT. The chain joins TRBV19 to TRBJ2-2, with 9 bases that match TRBD2. Losses at the gene ends were 2 bases for V and 4 bases for J; bases not matched to a gene: 14. Germline V lookup: CDR1 LNHDA, CDR2 SQIVND (reference sequence). This CDR3 region has 19 residues.

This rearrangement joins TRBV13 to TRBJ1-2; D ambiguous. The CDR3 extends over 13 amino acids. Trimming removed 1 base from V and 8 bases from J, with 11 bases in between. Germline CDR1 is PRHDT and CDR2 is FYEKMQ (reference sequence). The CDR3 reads CASSLDNSRGYTF. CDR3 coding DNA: TGTGCCAGCAGCTTAGATAACAGCCGGGGCTACACCTTC.

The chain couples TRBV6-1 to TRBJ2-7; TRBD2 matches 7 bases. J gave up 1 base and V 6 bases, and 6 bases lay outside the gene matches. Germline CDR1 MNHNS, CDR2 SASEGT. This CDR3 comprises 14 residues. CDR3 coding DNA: TGTGCCAGCAGGCGTGGCGGGAGTTCCTACGAGCAGTACTTC. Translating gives CASRRGGSSYEQYF.

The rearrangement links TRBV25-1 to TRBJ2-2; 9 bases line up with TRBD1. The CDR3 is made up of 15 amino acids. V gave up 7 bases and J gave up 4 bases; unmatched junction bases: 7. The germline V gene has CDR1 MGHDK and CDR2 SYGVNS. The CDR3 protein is CASTVGTGSTGELFF. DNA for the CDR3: TGTGCCAGCACCGTGGGGACAGGGAGCACCGGGGAGCTGTTTTTT.

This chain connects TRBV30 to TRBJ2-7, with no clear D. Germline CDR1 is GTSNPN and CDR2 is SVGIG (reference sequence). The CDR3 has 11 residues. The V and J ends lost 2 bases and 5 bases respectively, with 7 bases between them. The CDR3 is CAWSFSDEQYF. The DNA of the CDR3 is TGTGCCTGGAGTTTCTCGGACGAGCAGTACTTC.

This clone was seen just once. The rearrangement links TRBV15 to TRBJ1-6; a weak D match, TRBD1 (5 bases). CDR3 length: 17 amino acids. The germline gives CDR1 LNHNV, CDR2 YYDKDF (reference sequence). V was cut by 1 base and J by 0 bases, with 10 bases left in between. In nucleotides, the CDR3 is TGTGCCACCAGCAGAGTTAAGGGGTCCTCCTATAATTCACCCCTCCACTTT. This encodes CATSRVKGSSYNSPLHF.

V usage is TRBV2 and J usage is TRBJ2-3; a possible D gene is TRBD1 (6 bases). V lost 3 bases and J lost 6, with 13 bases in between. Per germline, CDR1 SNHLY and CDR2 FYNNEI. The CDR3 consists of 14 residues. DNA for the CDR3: TGTGCCAGCAGTGATATTCTGACAGGCGATACGCAGTATTTT. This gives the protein CASSDILTGDTQYF.

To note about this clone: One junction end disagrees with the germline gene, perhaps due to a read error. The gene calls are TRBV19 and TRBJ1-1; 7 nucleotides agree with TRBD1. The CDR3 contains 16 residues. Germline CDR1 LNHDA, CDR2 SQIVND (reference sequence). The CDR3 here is CASQTTGARVKTEAFF. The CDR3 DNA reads TGTGCCAGTCAGACCACAGGGGCGCGGGTGAAGACTGAAGCTTTCTTT.

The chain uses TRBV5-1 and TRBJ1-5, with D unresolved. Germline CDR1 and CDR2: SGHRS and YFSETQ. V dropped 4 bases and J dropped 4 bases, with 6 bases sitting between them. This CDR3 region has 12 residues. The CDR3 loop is CASSLTNQPQHF. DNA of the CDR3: TGCGCCAGCAGCCTCACTAATCAGCCCCAGCATTTT.

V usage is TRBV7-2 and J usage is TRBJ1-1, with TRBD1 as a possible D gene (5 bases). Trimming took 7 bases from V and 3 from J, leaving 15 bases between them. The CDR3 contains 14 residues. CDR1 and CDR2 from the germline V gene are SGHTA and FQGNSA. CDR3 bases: TGTGCCAGCATCTCTGGATGGGGGGACACTGAAGCTTTCTTT. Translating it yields CASISGWGDTEAFF.

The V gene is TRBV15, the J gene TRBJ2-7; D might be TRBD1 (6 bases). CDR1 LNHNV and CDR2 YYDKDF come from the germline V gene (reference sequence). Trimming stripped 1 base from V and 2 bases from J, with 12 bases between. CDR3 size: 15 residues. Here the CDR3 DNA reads TGTGCCACCAGCAGAGGGACAGCTACTACCTACGAGCAGTACTTC. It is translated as CATSRGTATTYEQYF.